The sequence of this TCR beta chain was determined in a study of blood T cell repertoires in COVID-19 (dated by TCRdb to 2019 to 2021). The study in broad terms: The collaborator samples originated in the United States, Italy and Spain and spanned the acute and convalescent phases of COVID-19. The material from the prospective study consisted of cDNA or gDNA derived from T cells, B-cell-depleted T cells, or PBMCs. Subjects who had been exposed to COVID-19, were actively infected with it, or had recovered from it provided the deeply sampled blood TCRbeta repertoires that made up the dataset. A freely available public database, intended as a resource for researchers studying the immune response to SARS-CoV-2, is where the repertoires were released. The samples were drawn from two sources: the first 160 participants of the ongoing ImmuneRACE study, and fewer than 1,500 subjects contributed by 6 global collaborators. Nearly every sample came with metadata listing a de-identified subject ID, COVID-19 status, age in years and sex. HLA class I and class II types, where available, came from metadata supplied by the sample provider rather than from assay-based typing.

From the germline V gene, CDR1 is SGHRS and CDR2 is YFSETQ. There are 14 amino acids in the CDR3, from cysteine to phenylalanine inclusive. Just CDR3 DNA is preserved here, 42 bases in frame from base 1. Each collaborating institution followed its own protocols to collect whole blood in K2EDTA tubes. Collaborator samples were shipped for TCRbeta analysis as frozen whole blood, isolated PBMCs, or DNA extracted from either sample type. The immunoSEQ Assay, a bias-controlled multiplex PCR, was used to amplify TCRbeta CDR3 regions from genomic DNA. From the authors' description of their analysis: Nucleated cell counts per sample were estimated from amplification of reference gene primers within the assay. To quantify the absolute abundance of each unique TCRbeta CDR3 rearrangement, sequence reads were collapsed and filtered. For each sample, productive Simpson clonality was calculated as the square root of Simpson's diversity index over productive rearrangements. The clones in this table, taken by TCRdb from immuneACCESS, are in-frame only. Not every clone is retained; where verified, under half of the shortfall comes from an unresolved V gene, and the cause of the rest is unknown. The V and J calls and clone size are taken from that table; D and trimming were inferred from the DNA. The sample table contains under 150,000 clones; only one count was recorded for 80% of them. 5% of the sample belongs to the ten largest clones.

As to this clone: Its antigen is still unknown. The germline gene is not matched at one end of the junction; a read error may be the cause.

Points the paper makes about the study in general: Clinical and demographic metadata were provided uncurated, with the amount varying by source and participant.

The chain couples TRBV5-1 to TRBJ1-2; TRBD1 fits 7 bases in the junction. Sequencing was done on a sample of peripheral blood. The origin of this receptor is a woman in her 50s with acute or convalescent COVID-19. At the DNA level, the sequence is TGCGCCAGCAGCCTAGAGGACAGGTTGAGGGACCAATACTTC. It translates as CASSLEDRLRDQYF.